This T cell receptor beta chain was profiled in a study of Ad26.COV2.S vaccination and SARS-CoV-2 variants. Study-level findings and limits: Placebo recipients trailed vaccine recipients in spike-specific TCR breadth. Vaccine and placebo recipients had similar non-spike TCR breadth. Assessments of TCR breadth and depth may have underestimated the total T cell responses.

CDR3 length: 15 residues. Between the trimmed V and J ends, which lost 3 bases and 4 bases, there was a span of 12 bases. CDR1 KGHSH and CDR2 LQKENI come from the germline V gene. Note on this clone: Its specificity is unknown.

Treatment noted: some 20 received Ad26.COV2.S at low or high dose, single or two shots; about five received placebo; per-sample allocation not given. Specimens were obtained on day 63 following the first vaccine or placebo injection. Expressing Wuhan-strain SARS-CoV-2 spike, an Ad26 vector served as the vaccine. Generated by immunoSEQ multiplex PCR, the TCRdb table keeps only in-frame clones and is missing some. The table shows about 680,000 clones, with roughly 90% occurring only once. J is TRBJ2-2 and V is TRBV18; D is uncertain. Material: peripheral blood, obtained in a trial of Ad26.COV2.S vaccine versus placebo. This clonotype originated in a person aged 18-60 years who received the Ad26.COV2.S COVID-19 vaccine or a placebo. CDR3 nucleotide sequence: TGTGCCAGCTCACCCCTTGACGGTAGCACCGGGGAGCTGTTTTTT. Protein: CASSPLDGSTGELFF.